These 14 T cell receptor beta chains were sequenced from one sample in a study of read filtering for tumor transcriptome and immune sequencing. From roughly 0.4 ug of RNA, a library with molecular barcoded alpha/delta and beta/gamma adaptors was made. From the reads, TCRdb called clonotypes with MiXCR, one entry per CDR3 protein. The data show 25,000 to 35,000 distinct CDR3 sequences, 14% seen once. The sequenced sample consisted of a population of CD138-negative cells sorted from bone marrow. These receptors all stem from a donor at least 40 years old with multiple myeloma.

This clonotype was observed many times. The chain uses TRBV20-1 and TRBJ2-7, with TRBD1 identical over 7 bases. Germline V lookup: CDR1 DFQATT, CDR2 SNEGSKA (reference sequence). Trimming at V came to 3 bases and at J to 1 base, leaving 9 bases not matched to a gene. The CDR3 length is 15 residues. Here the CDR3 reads CSARLGQVASYEQYF. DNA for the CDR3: TGCAGTGCTAGGTTAGGACAGGTTGCTTCCTACGAGCAGTACTTC.

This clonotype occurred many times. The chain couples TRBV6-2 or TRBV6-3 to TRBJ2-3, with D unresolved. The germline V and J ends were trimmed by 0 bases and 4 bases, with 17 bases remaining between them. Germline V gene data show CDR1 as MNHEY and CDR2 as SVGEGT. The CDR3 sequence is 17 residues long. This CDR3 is CASSYSWARLGADTQYF. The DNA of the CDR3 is TGTGCCAGCAGTTACTCCTGGGCTAGACTCGGCGCAGATACGCAGTATTTT.

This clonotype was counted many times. The CDR3 region has the DNA TGTGCCAGCAGCCAAGGCCAATCCTACGAGCAGTACTTC. It codes for CASSQGQSYEQYF. This chain connects TRBV14 to TRBJ2-7; the D is unclear. V dropped 1 base and J dropped 1 base, with 5 bases sitting between them. This CDR3 is 13 amino acids long. Germline lookup yields CDR1 SGHDN and CDR2 FVKESK.

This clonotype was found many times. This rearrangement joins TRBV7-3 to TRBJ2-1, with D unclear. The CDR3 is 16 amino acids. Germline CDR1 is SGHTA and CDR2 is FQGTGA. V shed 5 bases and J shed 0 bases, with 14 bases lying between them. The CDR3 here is CASSPRTLSSYNEQFF. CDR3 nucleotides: TGTGCCAGCAGCCCTCGGACCCTAAGCTCCTACAATGAGCAGTTCTTC.

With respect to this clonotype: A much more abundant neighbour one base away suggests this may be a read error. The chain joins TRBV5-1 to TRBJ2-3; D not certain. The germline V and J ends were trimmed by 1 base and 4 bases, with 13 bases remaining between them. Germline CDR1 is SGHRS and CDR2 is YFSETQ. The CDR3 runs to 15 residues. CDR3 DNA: TGCGCCAGCAGCTTGAGGTCCGACCCGCCAGATACGCAGTATTTT. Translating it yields CASSLRSDPPDTQYF.

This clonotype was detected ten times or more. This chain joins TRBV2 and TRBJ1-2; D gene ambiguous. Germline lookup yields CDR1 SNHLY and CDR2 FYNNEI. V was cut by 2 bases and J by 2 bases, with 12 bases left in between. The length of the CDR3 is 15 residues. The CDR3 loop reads CASSEWSRGNYGYTF. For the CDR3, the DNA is TGTGCCAGCAGTGAATGGTCGCGGGGAAACTATGGCTACACCTTC.

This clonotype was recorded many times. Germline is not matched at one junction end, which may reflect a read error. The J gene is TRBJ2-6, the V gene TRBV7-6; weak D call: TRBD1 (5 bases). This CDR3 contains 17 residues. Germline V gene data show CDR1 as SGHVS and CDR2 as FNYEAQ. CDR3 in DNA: TGTGCCAGCAGCTTAGCAGGGCGCTATTCTGGGGCCAACATCCTGACTTTC. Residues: CASSLAGRYSGANILTF.

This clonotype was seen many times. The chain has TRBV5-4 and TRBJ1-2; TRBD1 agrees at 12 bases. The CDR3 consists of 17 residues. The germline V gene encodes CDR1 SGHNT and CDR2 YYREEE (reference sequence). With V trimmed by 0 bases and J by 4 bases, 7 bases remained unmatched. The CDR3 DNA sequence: TGTGCCAGCAGCTTGGACCCCGGGACAGGGGGCGTCTATGGCTACACCTTC. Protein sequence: CASSLDPGTGGVYGYTF.

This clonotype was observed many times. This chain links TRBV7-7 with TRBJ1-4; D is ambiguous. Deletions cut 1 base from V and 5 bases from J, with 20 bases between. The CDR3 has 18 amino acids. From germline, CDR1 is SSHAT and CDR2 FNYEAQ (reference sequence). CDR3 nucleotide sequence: TGTGCCAGCAGCTTAGGGTTGGGAGGGAAGGTGGGGAATGAAAAACTGTTTTTT. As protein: CASSLGLGGKVGNEKLFF.

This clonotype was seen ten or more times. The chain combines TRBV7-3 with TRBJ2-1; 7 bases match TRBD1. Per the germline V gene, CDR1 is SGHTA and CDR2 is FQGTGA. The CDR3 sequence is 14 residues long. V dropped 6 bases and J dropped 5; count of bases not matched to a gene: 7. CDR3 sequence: CASRLQGFHNEQFF. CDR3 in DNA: TGTGCCAGCAGACTACAGGGGTTCCACAATGAGCAGTTCTTC.

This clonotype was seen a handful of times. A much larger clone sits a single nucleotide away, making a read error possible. As DNA, the CDR3 is TGTGCCAGCAGTTGGGGGTCAGAAGCTCCCCTCTACTTT. It encodes CASSWGSEAPLYF. The chain joins TRBV27 to TRBJ1-1; TRBD1 might be the D (5 bases). CDR1 is MNHEY, CDR2 SMNVEV, per germline (reference sequence). The CDR3 loop spans 13 amino acids.

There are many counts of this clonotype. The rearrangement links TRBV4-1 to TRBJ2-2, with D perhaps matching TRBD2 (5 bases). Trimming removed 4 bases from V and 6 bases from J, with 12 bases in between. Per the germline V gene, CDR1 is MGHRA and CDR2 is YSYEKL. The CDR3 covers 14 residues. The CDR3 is CASSLEGMSGELFF. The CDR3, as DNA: TGCGCCAGCAGCCTCGAGGGTATGTCCGGGGAGCTGTTTTTT.

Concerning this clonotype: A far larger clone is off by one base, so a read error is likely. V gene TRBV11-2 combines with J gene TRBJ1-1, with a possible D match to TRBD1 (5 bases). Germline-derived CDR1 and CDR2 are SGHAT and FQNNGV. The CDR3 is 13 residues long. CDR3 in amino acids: CASNLSSVGGAFF. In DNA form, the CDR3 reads TGTGCCAGCAACTTATCCTCCGTTGGGGGAGCTTTCTTT.

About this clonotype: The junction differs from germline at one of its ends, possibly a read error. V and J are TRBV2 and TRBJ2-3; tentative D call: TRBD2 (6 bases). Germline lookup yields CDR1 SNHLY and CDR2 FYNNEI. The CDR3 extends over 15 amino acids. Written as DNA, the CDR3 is TGTGCCAGCAGCCCCAGGACCGGGAGCGCAGATACGCAGAATTTT. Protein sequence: CASSPRTGSADTQNF.